This record covers a single T cell receptor (beta chain). Other DNA sequences in the sample encode the same CDR3. In the source study's methods: Quantification of nucleated cells was approximated via reference gene primer amplification. Assay: immunoSEQ multiplex PCR; the TCRdb copy retains only in-frame clones and omits some. The V and J calls and clone size are taken from that table; D and trimming were inferred from the DNA. In the table there are hundreds of thousands of clones, roughly 80% of which are singletons. These data come from a study of blood T cell repertoires in COVID-19. In the study overall: Spain, Italy and the United States supplied samples that represented acute and convalescent COVID-19. T cells, B-cell-depleted T cells, or PBMCs provided the cDNA or gDNA that served as material.

The length of the CDR3 is 14 residues. V was shortened by 0 bases and J by 4 bases, with 8 bases between the two germline ends. Germline CDR1 SGHNT, CDR2 YYREEE (reference sequence). The material sequenced was peripheral blood. This clonotype originated in a woman aged 80 or over with acute or convalescent COVID-19. The chain has TRBV5-4 and TRBJ1-3; maybe TRBD1 (6 bases). The CDR3 region is CASSLAGVGNTIYF. For the CDR3, the DNA is TGTGCCAGCAGCTTGGCAGGGGTCGGAAACACCATATATTTT.